This T cell receptor beta chain was observed in a study of regulatory T cells in long-lasting Graves disease. Study-wide points: New patients shared fewer public clonotypes (roughly 990) than persistent patients did (approximately 2,700). Segments TRBV28, TRBJ1-2 and TRBJ2-5 showed preferential usage in persistent disease.

The time point here: newly diagnosed GD, antithyroid drugs for less than 3 months. The TCR library was prepared using RNA isolated from PBMCs. There are many counts of this clonotype. Its cognate antigen is unknown. Building of the TCR beta libraries involved iRepertoire HTBI primers and Arm-PCR of CDR3 regions. TCRdb itself ran the multiplex PCR reads through MiXCR, one entry per CDR3 protein. The repertoire holds almost 450,000 distinct CDR3 sequences, with about a sixth as singletons. Per the germline V gene, CDR1 is SNHLY and CDR2 is FYNNEI. There are 16 residues in the CDR3. The junction had 10 bases not matched to a gene; V was cut back by 2 bases and J by 5 bases. The sample also formed part of further work on T cells in Graves' hyperthyroidism and ophthalmopathy. From that second work: Criteria for exclusion of patients were uncontrolled infection, other autoimmune disease, pregnancy or lactation. The primer set for the first-round RT-PCR of the TCR CDR3 was HTBI.

The rearrangement uses TRBV2 and TRBJ2-3, with 7 bases identical to TRBD1. Here the sequenced sample was peripheral blood mononuclear cells (PBMCs), taken at new diagnosis, from a patient treated with antithyroid drugs. The TCR comes from a young woman with Graves disease. CDR3 in amino acids: CASSERKGALGDTQYF. In nucleotides, the CDR3 is TGTGCCAGCAGTGAAAGGAAGGGGGCGCTTGGAGATACGCAGTATTTT.